This TCR beta chain was sequenced in a study of a mutant IDH1 vaccine in newly diagnosed glioma (dated by TCRdb to the early 2020s). Background on the whole study: Patients received eight vaccinations in weeks 1, 3, 5, 7, 11, 15, 19 and 23, corresponding to visits V03 through V10. Vaccination was initiated 4-6 weeks after radiotherapy alone, or concurrently with temozolomide cycles in the chemotherapy-containing groups. Of the 32 patients who were treated, about 62% were male and roughly 38% were female, and the mean age was around 40 years. Before enrollment, most patients had been given radiochemotherapy with temozolomide as standard therapy, while the rest had received either radiotherapy alone or temozolomide alone. Peripheral blood samples were drawn at six visits, namely V03 (baseline), V05, V07, V10, V12 and V13. For exploratory analyses, longitudinal TCRB deep sequencing was carried out in 25 to 30 treated patients wherever samples were available.

V was cut back by 6 bases and J by 0 bases, leaving a gap of 9 bases between them. Per the germline V gene (reference sequence), LNHDA is the CDR1 and SQIVND is the CDR2. The CDR3 runs 13 amino acids, cysteine and phenylalanine included. The DNA shown is the 39-base CDR3, in frame from base 1. The paper as a whole reports these results and caveats: Selection of PBMC samples for TCRB deep sequencing was based on availability. Immune responses induced by the vaccine were seen in around 94% of patients across multiple MHC alleles. Pseudoprogression seemed to be unrelated to changes in the top peripheral T cell clonotypes found by TCRB sequencing. The authors stated that sample limitations prevented analyses of patient blood samples from being reproduced.

Libraries came from the immunoSEQ multiplex PCR assay. Rearranged TCR beta chain sequences were amplified using the hsTCRB Kit according to the manufacturer's protocol. TCRB libraries were sequenced on an Illumina MiSeq. From the authors' description of their analysis: The kit vendor's proprietary platform handled demultiplexing, trimming and gene mapping. Entries here come from immuneACCESS through TCRdb and include only in-frame sequences with V and J called. Some clones fail to appear in such tables; in the studies checked, an unresolved V gene covers under half of the shortfall, and the cause of the remainder is unknown. The DNA gave D and trimming, while V, J and clone size come from that table. This sample is represented by approximately 67,000 clones; about 80% of them were singletons. The top ten clonotypes cover 13% of the sample. This clone appeared a single time. There is no known antigen for this receptor. The record has no base qualities; no much larger clone is one base away.

In light of the paper, this sample's time point label describes: week 23, last vaccination. Each vaccine dose was 300 ug of a 20-mer mutant IDH1 peptide in Montanide, given subcutaneously with topical imiquimod. Newly diagnosed WHO grade 3 or 4 IDH1-mutant astrocytomas showing loss of nuclear ATRX were present in the donors. The samples were drawn from NOA16, a multicentre, single-arm, open-label phase I trial in Germany that tested a mutant IDH1 peptide vaccine in humans for the first time. The DNeasy Blood and Tissue Kit was used to extract genomic DNA from EDTA blood for TCRB sequencing. The sequence is built from TRBV19 and TRBJ2-7; the D gene remains uncertain. This receptor was obtained from a man aged 18 to 29 with glioma. Sequencing used PBMCs, obtained from a glioma patient whose treatment included an IDH1 peptide vaccine. Read as DNA, the sequence is TGTGCCAGTAGAGGCTGGAACTCCTACGAGCAGTACTTC. Its coded protein is CASRGWNSYEQYF.